This is a list of T cell receptor beta chains from one sample in a study of cytomegalovirus exposure and HLA in healthy donors. The protocol was immunoSEQ multiplex PCR, while the TCRdb copy is restricted to in-frame clones and leaves out a portion. Here the sample spans tens of thousands of clones, approximately 60% being singletons. Sequencing was done on a sample of PBMCs. The receptor source for this set is a boy aged 5-17 years in good health and CMV-seropositive. The CDR3 runs from the conserved cysteine through the conserved F or W. D genes are given only for firm matches. Clone size is given for some rows only: seen once, a few or many times, or a class if the clone is expanded.

j_call: TRBJ2-5; v_call: TRBV5-6; d_call: TRBD1; clone_size: few; cdr3_aa: CASSLVVQGKQETQYF; cdr3_nt: TGTGCCAGCAGCTTGGTAGTACAGGGGAAACAAGAGACCCAGTACTTC
j_call: TRBJ2-3; v_call: TRBV5-1; d_call: TRBD1; clone_size: NA; cdr3_aa: CASRRTGTGLTDTQYF; cdr3_nt: TGCGCCAGCAGGCGGACCGGGACAGGATTAACAGATACGCAGTATTTT
j_call: TRBJ2-7; v_call: TRBV5-4; d_call: TRBD2; clone_size: NA; cdr3_aa: CASSLAGSGGLNEQYF; cdr3_nt: TGTGCCAGCAGCTTGGCCGGGTCGGGAGGGCTCAACGAGCAGTACTTC
j_call: TRBJ2-2; v_call: TRBV5-1; d_call: NA; clone_size: NA; cdr3_aa: CASSLGVNTGELFF; cdr3_nt: TGCGCCAGCAGCTTGGGCGTGAACACCGGGGAGCTGTTTTTT
j_call: TRBJ2-5; v_call: TRBV13; d_call: TRBD1; clone_size: few; cdr3_aa: CASSFGTGVETQYF; cdr3_nt: TGTGCCAGCAGCTTCGGGACAGGGGTAGAGACCCAGTACTTC
j_call: TRBJ1-5; v_call: TRBV6-1; d_call: TRBD1; clone_size: NA; cdr3_aa: CASSRGGSNQPQHF; cdr3_nt: TGTGCCAGCAGTCGAGGGGGCAGCAATCAGCCCCAGCATTTT
j_call: TRBJ2-1; v_call: TRBV29-1; d_call: TRBD1; clone_size: NA; cdr3_aa: CSFLHRDRGIVGEQFF; cdr3_nt: TGCAGCTTTCTTCACCGGGACAGGGGAATCGTGGGTGAGCAGTTCTTC
j_call: TRBJ1-2; v_call: TRBV4-1; d_call: NA; clone_size: NA; cdr3_aa: CASSPPVRGANGYTF; cdr3_nt: TGCGCCAGCAGCCCCCCCGTGCGCGGCGCAAATGGCTACACCTTC
j_call: TRBJ1-1; v_call: TRBV30; d_call: NA; clone_size: NA; cdr3_aa: CAWVWQGENTEAFF; cdr3_nt: TGTGCCTGGGTGTGGCAGGGCGAGAACACTGAAGCTTTCTTT
j_call: TRBJ1-1; v_call: TRBV30; d_call: TRBD1; clone_size: NA; cdr3_aa: CAWSVKGAAEAFF; cdr3_nt: TGTGCCTGGAGTGTCAAGGGGGCTGCTGAAGCTTTCTTT
j_call: TRBJ1-2; v_call: TRBV2; d_call: NA; clone_size: once; cdr3_aa: CASKGTRSYGYTF; cdr3_nt: TGTGCCAGCAAGGGGACAAGGAGTTATGGCTACACCTTC
j_call: TRBJ1-5; v_call: TRBV29-1; d_call: TRBD1; clone_size: few; cdr3_aa: CSVSISQGESNQPQHF; cdr3_nt: TGCAGCGTCTCCATATCACAGGGGGAGAGCAATCAGCCCCAGCATTTT
j_call: TRBJ2-7; v_call: TRBV6-1; d_call: NA; clone_size: NA; cdr3_aa: CASKEGGASSREQYF; cdr3_nt: TGTGCCAGCAAAGAGGGGGGGGCTAGTTCTCGGGAGCAGTACTTC
j_call: TRBJ1-2; v_call: TRBV13; d_call: TRBD1; clone_size: few; cdr3_aa: CASSWDRVHGYTF; cdr3_nt: TGTGCCAGCAGCTGGGACAGGGTCCATGGCTACACCTTC
j_call: TRBJ2-2; v_call: TRBV5-1; d_call: TRBD1; clone_size: NA; cdr3_aa: CASSGAPPGQGRTGELFF; cdr3_nt: TGCGCCAGCAGCGGGGCGCCTCCGGGACAGGGACGTACCGGGGAGCTGTTTTTT
j_call: TRBJ2-3; v_call: TRBV7-2; d_call: NA; clone_size: NA; cdr3_aa: CASTTGRPRGTDTQYF; cdr3_nt: TGTGCCAGCACCACAGGGAGACCCAGAGGCACAGATACGCAGTATTTT
j_call: TRBJ1-1; v_call: TRBV5-1; d_call: NA; clone_size: once; cdr3_aa: CASHTGQNTEAFF; cdr3_nt: TGCGCCAGCCATACAGGGCAAAACACTGAAGCTTTCTTT
j_call: TRBJ2-7; v_call: TRBV6-6; d_call: NA; clone_size: NA; cdr3_aa: CASNNDWAGEQYF; cdr3_nt: TGTGCCAGCAACAATGACTGGGCGGGGGAGCAGTACTTC
j_call: TRBJ2-3; v_call: TRBV5-1; d_call: NA; clone_size: NA; cdr3_aa: CASSLDLGAQRPDTQYF; cdr3_nt: TGCGCCAGCAGTCTCGACTTGGGGGCCCAGCGCCCAGATACGCAGTATTTT
j_call: TRBJ2-1; v_call: TRBV30; d_call: TRBD2; clone_size: NA; cdr3_aa: CAWSVAGLNEQFF; cdr3_nt: TGTGCCTGGAGTGTAGCGGGGCTGAATGAGCAGTTCTTC
j_call: TRBJ2-2; v_call: TRBV19; d_call: NA; clone_size: NA; cdr3_aa: CASSMAQNTGELFF; cdr3_nt: TGTGCCAGTAGTATGGCTCAGAACACCGGGGAGCTGTTTTTT
j_call: TRBJ2-7; v_call: TRBV7-2; d_call: TRBD2; clone_size: NA; cdr3_aa: CASSSTTSGYEQYF; cdr3_nt: TGTGCCAGCAGCTCTACGACTAGCGGGTACGAGCAGTACTTC
j_call: TRBJ2-5; v_call: TRBV25-1; d_call: NA; clone_size: NA; cdr3_aa: CASSEADIQETQYF; cdr3_nt: TGTGCCAGCAGTGAGGCAGACATCCAAGAGACCCAGTACTTC
j_call: TRBJ2-3; v_call: TRBV30; d_call: NA; clone_size: NA; cdr3_aa: CAWSSGTSLDTQYF; cdr3_nt: TGTGCCTGGAGTTCCGGGACTTCCCTGGATACGCAGTATTTT
j_call: TRBJ2-7; v_call: TRBV11-2; d_call: NA; clone_size: NA; cdr3_aa: CASSFRVRGEQYF; cdr3_nt: TGTGCCAGCAGCTTTAGGGTCAGGGGCGAGCAGTACTTC
j_call: TRBJ2-7; v_call: TRBV10-1; d_call: NA; clone_size: NA; cdr3_aa: CASSKYRLPDYEQYF; cdr3_nt: TGCGCCAGCAGTAAGTACCGACTCCCGGACTACGAGCAGTACTTC
j_call: TRBJ1-2; v_call: TRBV29-1; d_call: NA; clone_size: once; cdr3_aa: CSVEDLRTAARYGYTF; cdr3_nt: TGCAGCGTTGAAGATCTTCGGACAGCCGCCCGGTATGGCTACACCTTC
j_call: TRBJ2-7; v_call: TRBV4-3; d_call: TRBD2; clone_size: NA; cdr3_aa: CASSQEASGSSYEQYF; cdr3_nt: TGCGCCAGCAGCCAAGAAGCTAGCGGATCGTCCTACGAGCAGTACTTC
j_call: TRBJ2-3; v_call: TRBV29-1; d_call: TRBD2; clone_size: NA; cdr3_aa: CSVDIAGATDTQYF; cdr3_nt: TGCAGCGTTGATATAGCGGGAGCCACAGATACGCAGTATTTT
j_call: TRBJ2-6; v_call: TRBV5-1; d_call: NA; clone_size: NA; cdr3_aa: CASSLGGEPGANVLPF; cdr3_nt: TGCGCCAGCAGCTTGGGGGGGGAGCCTGGGGCCAACGTCCTGCCTTTC
j_call: TRBJ1-1; v_call: TRBV4-3; d_call: NA; clone_size: once; cdr3_aa: CASSQDRGNTEAFF; cdr3_nt: TGCGCCAGCAGCCAAGATCGGGGGAACACTGAAGCTTTCTTT
j_call: TRBJ2-5; v_call: TRBV7-9; d_call: NA; clone_size: NA; cdr3_aa: CASSLAGGGGRTQYF; cdr3_nt: TGTGCCAGCAGCTTAGCGGGCGGCGGAGGCCGAACCCAGTACTTC
j_call: TRBJ1-6; v_call: TRBV6-1; d_call: NA; clone_size: NA; cdr3_aa: CASSVAGNKSPLHF; cdr3_nt: TGTGCCAGCAGTGTGGCAGGAAATAAATCACCCCTCCACTTT
j_call: TRBJ2-5; v_call: TRBV14; d_call: NA; clone_size: NA; cdr3_aa: CASSPNGVLAAIGETQYF; cdr3_nt: TGTGCCAGCAGCCCAAATGGAGTGTTAGCGGCGATTGGAGAGACCCAGTACTTC
j_call: TRBJ2-7; v_call: TRBV11-2; d_call: TRBD1; clone_size: NA; cdr3_aa: CASSLFSSGQGVTYEQYF; cdr3_nt: TGTGCCAGCAGCTTGTTTTCTAGTGGACAGGGTGTGACCTACGAGCAGTACTTC
j_call: TRBJ2-4; v_call: TRBV30; d_call: NA; clone_size: NA; cdr3_aa: CAWSVGRGTKNIQYF; cdr3_nt: TGTGCCTGGAGCGTGGGACGGGGGACCAAAAACATTCAGTACTTC
j_call: TRBJ2-5; v_call: TRBV5-6; d_call: NA; clone_size: NA; cdr3_aa: CASSLGSATLQETQYF; cdr3_nt: TGTGCCAGCAGCTTGGGTTCCGCAACTCTCCAAGAGACCCAGTACTTC
j_call: TRBJ2-1; v_call: TRBV5-8; d_call: TRBD1; clone_size: NA; cdr3_aa: CASRDRDRGYNEQFF; cdr3_nt: TGTGCCAGCAGGGACCGGGACAGGGGTTACAATGAGCAGTTCTTC
j_call: TRBJ1-2; v_call: TRBV6-4; d_call: TRBD1; clone_size: few; cdr3_aa: CASSPDRVGYGYTF; cdr3_nt: TGTGCCAGCAGCCCGGACAGGGTGGGCTATGGCTACACCTTC
j_call: TRBJ2-2; v_call: TRBV19; d_call: TRBD2; clone_size: few; cdr3_aa: CASSIGLAANTGELFF; cdr3_nt: TGTGCCAGTAGTATAGGTCTAGCGGCGAACACCGGGGAGCTGTTTTTT
j_call: TRBJ2-1; v_call: TRBV5-1; d_call: TRBD2; clone_size: few; cdr3_aa: CASSFSAGAYNEQFF; cdr3_nt: TGCGCCAGCAGCTTTTCAGCGGGGGCCTACAATGAGCAGTTCTTC
j_call: TRBJ2-7; v_call: TRBV27; d_call: NA; clone_size: NA; cdr3_aa: CASRGQGLHEQYF; cdr3_nt: TGTGCCAGCAGAGGGCAGGGTTTGCACGAGCAGTACTTC
j_call: TRBJ2-2; v_call: TRBV29-1; d_call: TRBD2; clone_size: NA; cdr3_aa: CSAREGDTGELFF; cdr3_nt: TGCAGCGCCCGGGAGGGCGACACCGGGGAGCTGTTTTTT
j_call: TRBJ2-7; v_call: TRBV7-8; d_call: NA; clone_size: few; cdr3_aa: CASSRDRSYEQYF; cdr3_nt: TGTGCCAGCAGCCGAGACCGGAGCTACGAGCAGTACTTC
j_call: TRBJ1-2; v_call: TRBV6-6; d_call: TRBD1; clone_size: few; cdr3_aa: CASSYSTGGMNGYTF; cdr3_nt: TGTGCCAGCAGTTACTCGACAGGGGGTATGAATGGCTACACCTTC
j_call: TRBJ1-5; v_call: TRBV2; d_call: TRBD1; clone_size: few; cdr3_aa: CASSSGTVRQPQHF; cdr3_nt: TGTGCCAGCAGCTCAGGGACAGTAAGGCAGCCCCAGCATTTT
j_call: TRBJ1-5; v_call: TRBV28; d_call: NA; clone_size: few; cdr3_aa: CASSFDPGHRNQPQHF; cdr3_nt: TGTGCCAGCAGTTTCGACCCCGGACACCGTAATCAGCCCCAGCATTTT
j_call: TRBJ2-7; v_call: TRBV30; d_call: TRBD1; clone_size: NA; cdr3_aa: CAWSGQGGEQYF; cdr3_nt: TGTGCCTGGAGTGGACAGGGGGGCGAGCAGTACTTC
j_call: TRBJ1-2; v_call: TRBV18; d_call: NA; clone_size: few; cdr3_aa: CASSPPDIGYGYTF; cdr3_nt: TGTGCCAGCTCACCACCTGACATCGGCTATGGCTACACCTTC
j_call: TRBJ2-1; v_call: TRBV5-5; d_call: NA; clone_size: NA; cdr3_aa: CASSFLAVSSYNEQFF; cdr3_nt: TGTGCCAGCAGCTTTCTAGCAGTTAGCTCCTACAATGAGCAGTTCTTC
j_call: TRBJ1-2; v_call: TRBV6-1; d_call: TRBD1; clone_size: once; cdr3_aa: CASSATGYAGYGYTF; cdr3_nt: TGTGCCAGCAGTGCGACAGGGTATGCGGGCTATGGCTACACCTTC
j_call: TRBJ2-5; v_call: TRBV4-1; d_call: NA; clone_size: few; cdr3_aa: CASSQDGRVETQYF; cdr3_nt: TGCGCCAGCAGCCAAGATGGCCGGGTGGAGACCCAGTACTTC
j_call: TRBJ1-4; v_call: TRBV29-1; d_call: NA; clone_size: NA; cdr3_aa: CSVDDGVNEKLFF; cdr3_nt: TGCAGCGTTGACGACGGAGTTAATGAAAAACTGTTTTTT